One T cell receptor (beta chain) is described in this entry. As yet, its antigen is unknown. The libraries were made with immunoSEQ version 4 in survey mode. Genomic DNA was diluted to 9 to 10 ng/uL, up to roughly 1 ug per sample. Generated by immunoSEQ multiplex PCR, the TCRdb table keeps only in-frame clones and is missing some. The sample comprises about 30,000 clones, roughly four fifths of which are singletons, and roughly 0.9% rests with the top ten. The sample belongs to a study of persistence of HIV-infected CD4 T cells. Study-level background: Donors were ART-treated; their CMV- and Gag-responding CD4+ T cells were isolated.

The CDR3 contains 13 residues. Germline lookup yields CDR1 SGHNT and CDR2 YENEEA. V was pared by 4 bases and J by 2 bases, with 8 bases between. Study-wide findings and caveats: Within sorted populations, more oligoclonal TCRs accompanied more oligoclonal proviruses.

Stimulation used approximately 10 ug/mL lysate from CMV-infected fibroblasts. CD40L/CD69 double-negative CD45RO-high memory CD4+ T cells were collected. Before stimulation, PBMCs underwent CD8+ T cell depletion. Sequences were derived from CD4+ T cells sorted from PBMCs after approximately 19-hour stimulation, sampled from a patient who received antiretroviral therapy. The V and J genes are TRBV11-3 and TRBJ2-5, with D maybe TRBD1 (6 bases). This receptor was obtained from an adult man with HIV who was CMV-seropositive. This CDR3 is CASSSGTQETQYF. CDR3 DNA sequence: TGTGCCAGCAGCTCCGGGACACAAGAGACCCAGTACTTC. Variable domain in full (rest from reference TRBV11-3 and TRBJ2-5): EAGVVQSPRYKIIEKKQPVAFWCNPISGHNTLYWYLQNLGQGPELLIRYENEEAVDDSQLPKDRFSAERLKGVDSTLKIQPAELGDSAVYLCASSSGTQETQYFGPGTRLLVL.